The 4 T cell receptor beta chains below were found in one sample sequenced in a study of T-cell reconstitution after alpha-beta-depleted transplantation in children (dated by TCRdb to about 2016). Library preparation employed PCR. TCRdb shows the sequencer as Illumina HiSeq 2500. Molecular barcoding was employed in the preparation of TCR libraries, with unique molecular identifiers being used to normalize TCRbeta repertoire quantification. The public reads were reanalyzed by TCRdb: fastp trimming at Q25, MiXCR alignment, in-frame beta chains only. Under each unique CDR3 protein, matching rows form one entry showing the most common genes and DNA. The sample data list roughly 590,000 distinct CDR3 sequences, and 16% of these were observed just once. The top ten clones comprise about 1.1% of the sample. The sample here was PBMCs from the stem cell graft donor, taken from the stem cell graft. These receptors were collected from a human donor who donated a stem cell graft to a child with acute myeloid leukemia.

This clonotype was detected ten times or more. The chain recombines TRBV20-1 with TRBJ1-5, with D hard to call. The CDR3 spans 14 residues. V gave up 1 base and J gave up 1 base, with 8 bases separating them. CDR1 and CDR2 from the germline V gene are DFQATT and SNEGSKA (reference sequence). The CDR3 reads CSARGGQSNQPQHF. DNA of the CDR3: TGCAGTGCTAGAGGAGGGCAGAGCAATCAGCCCCAGCATTTT.

This clonotype was counted a few times. This chain joins TRBV5-1 and TRBJ2-7; D gene ambiguous. CDR1 SGHRS and CDR2 YFSETQ come from the germline V gene. The length of the CDR3 is 14 residues. Trimming took off 0 bases at V and 0 bases at J, with 7 bases between the two ends. CDR3 sequence (DNA): TGCGCCAGCAGCTTGGAAGGCGGCTCCTACGAGCAGTACGTC. Amino acids: CASSLEGGSYEQYV.

This clonotype was counted between two and nine times. V usage is TRBV5-1 and J usage is TRBJ2-3, with TRBD2 as a possible D gene (6 bases). The germline CDR1 and CDR2 sequences are SGHRS and YFSETQ. With 4 bases removed from V and 2 bases from J, the gap between germline ends came to 11 bases. This CDR3 comprises 14 residues. CDR3 DNA: TGCGCCAGCAGCCGGGGGACCGACACAGATACGCAGTATTTT. Protein product: CASSRGTDTDTQYF.

This clonotype was observed a few times. V is TRBV15 and J is TRBJ1-4, with no clear D. The CDR3 consists of 14 residues. Per the germline V gene, CDR1 is LNHNV and CDR2 is YYDKDF (reference sequence). Deletions cut 1 base from V and 6 bases from J, with 9 bases between. CDR3 sequence (DNA): TGTGCCACCAGCAGAGGACCCACCGATGAAAAACTGTTTTTT. Translated: CATSRGPTDEKLFF.